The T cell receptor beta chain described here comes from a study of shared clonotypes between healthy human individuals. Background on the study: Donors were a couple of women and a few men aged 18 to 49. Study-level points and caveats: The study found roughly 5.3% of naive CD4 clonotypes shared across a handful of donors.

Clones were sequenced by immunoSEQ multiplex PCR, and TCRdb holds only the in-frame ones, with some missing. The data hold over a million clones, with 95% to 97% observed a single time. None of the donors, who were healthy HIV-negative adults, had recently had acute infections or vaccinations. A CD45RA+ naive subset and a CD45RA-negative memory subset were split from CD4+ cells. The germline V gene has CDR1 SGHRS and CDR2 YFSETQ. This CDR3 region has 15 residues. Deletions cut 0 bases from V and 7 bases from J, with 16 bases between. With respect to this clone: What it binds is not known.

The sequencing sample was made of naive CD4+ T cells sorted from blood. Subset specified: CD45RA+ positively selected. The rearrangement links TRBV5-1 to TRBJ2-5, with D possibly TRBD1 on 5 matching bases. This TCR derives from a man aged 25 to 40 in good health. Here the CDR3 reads CASSLGGQTGVTQYF. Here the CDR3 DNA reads TGCGCCAGCAGCTTGGGTGGACAAACAGGCGTGACCCAGTACTTC. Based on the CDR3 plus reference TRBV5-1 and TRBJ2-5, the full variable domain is KAGVTQTPRYLIKTRGQQVTLSCSPISGHRSVSWYQQTPGQGLQFLFEYFSETQRNKGNFPGRFSGRQFSNSRSEMNVSTLELGDSALYLCASSLGGQTGVTQYFGPGTRLLVL.